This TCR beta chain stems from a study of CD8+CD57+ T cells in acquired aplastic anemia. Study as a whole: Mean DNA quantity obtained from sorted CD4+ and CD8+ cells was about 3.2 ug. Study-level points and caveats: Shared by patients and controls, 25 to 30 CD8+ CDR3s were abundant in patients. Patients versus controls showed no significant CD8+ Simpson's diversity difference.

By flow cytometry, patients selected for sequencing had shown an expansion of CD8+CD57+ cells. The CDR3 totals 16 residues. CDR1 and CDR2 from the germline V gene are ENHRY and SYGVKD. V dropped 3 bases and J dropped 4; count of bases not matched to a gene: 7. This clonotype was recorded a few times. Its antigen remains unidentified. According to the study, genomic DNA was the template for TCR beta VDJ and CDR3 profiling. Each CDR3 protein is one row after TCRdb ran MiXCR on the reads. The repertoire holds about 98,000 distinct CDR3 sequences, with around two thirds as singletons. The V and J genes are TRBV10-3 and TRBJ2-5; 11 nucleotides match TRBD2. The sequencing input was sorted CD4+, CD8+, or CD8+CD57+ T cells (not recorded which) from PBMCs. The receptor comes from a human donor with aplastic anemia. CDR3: CAISDLTSGVGETQYF. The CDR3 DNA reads TGTGCCATCAGTGATTTGACTAGCGGGGTTGGAGAGACCCAGTACTTC.